This T cell receptor (beta chain) was observed in a study of T cell changes during pregnancy in multiple sclerosis. CDR1 and CDR2 (germline): MNHEY, SMNVEV (reference sequence). J was trimmed by 0 bases and V by 4 bases; bases with no gene match: 11. The CDR3 totals 17 residues. Using immunoSEQ multiplex PCR, the repertoire was profiled, and TCRdb retains in-frame clones only, with some absent. The sample lists about 130,000 clones; about 96% were seen once. The sequence derives from a female donor with multiple sclerosis, enrolled in a pregnancy study. The chain joins TRBV27 to TRBJ2-7; 8 bases are shared with TRBD1. This specimen consisted of peripheral blood, obtained after pregnancy. The CDR3 reads CASSSGQGILSSYEQYF. The CDR3 nucleotides read TGTGCCAGCAGTTCCGGACAGGGAATCCTTAGCTCCTACGAGCAGTACTTC.